The next 21 T cell receptor beta chains were all read from a single sample in a study of control samples from healthy donors and cancer patients. Sequencing was performed with immunoSEQ multiplex PCR; in TCRdb, only in-frame clones are kept and a portion is missing. The repertoire has about 130,000 clones, about 90% of them found once; the top ten carry 1.5% to 2%. Sequenced sample: blood. The receptors were gathered from a man between 18 and 29 years old in good health.

The chain has TRBV27 and TRBJ1-1; possibly TRBD1 for D (6 bases). V gave up 3 bases and J gave up 2 bases, with 10 bases separating them. The CDR3 has 14 residues. Germline lookup yields CDR1 MNHEY and CDR2 SMNVEV (reference sequence). The CDR3 nucleotides read TGTGCCAGCAGTTTCTACAGGGAAAACACTGAAGCTTTCTTT. It specifies CASSFYRENTEAFF.

The chain has TRBV10-3 and TRBJ1-1; D remains unclear. V was clipped by 7 bases and J by 1 base, with 4 bases between them. This CDR3 contains 11 residues. Germline V CDR1 and CDR2: ENHRY, SYGVKD. This CDR3 is CAIKGNTEAFF. CDR3 in DNA: TGTGCCATCAAGGGGAACACTGAAGCTTTCTTT.

The CDR3 nucleotides read TGTGCCAGCAGCGGGGGCATGAACACTGAAGCTTTCTTT. It translates to CASSGGMNTEAFF. The gene calls are TRBV5-4 and TRBJ1-1; D possibly corresponds to TRBD1 (6 bases). CDR3 size: 13 residues. The germline V gene has CDR1 SGHNT and CDR2 YYREEE (reference sequence). Trimming removed 4 bases at V and 0 bases at J, with 7 bases between.

This clone was observed a handful of times. The chain uses TRBV7-9 and TRBJ2-5; tentative D call: TRBD2 (5 bases). The CDR3 is made up of 12 amino acids. The germline V and J ends were trimmed by 1 base and 9 bases, with 9 bases remaining between them. The V gene's germline CDR1 is SEHNR and CDR2 FQNEAQ (reference sequence). The CDR3 region has the DNA TGTGCCAGCAGCTTAGAATCGGGGTCCCAGTACTTC. It is translated as CASSLESGSQYF.

The J gene is TRBJ1-1, the V gene TRBV18; unclear D gene. Per the germline V gene, CDR1 is KGHSH and CDR2 is LQKENI. This CDR3 spans 11 amino acids. Trimming took 3 bases from V and 8 from J, leaving 7 bases between them. In DNA, the CDR3 is TGTGCCAGCTCACCCAAGGACGAAGCTTTCTTT. It encodes CASSPKDEAFF.

This clone was recorded once. The chain carries TRBV7-3 and TRBJ2-3; either TRBD1 or TRBD2 may supply D (5 bases each). The CDR3 extends over 18 amino acids. Trimming pared 5 bases from V and 4 bases from J, leaving 25 bases between. Germline CDR1 is SGHTA and CDR2 is FQGTGA. The CDR3 loop reads CASSRTPFGGVVPDTQYF. The CDR3 DNA reads TGTGCCAGCAGCCGCACCCCTTTTGGGGGAGTAGTTCCAGATACGCAGTATTTT.

This clone was counted a single time. This chain joins TRBV2 and TRBJ1-5; the D is unclear. Germline loops: CDR1 SNHLY, CDR2 FYNNEI. The V and J ends lost 4 bases and 8 bases respectively, with 12 bases between them. This CDR3 is 13 amino acids long. As DNA, the CDR3 is TGTGCCAGCAGTGCGAGGGCCGCAGAGCCCCAGCATTTT. Translating it yields CASSARAAEPQHF. Using reference TRBV2 and TRBJ1-5 for the parts outside the CDR3, the full variable domain is EPEVTQTPSHQVTQMGQEVILRCVPISNHLYFYWYRQILGQKVEFLVSFYNNEISEKSEIFDDQFSVERPDGSNFTLKIRSTKLEDSAMYFCASSARAAEPQHFGDGTRLSIL.

The chain employs TRBV19 and TRBJ2-7; 7 bases are a match to TRBD1. The CDR3 contains 15 residues. V trimming: 7 bases; J trimming: 0 bases; junction bases outside the gene matches: 9. The germline V gene encodes CDR1 LNHDA and CDR2 SQIVND (reference sequence). The CDR3 coding sequence is TGTGCCAGTACTATCGGACAGGACCGCTCCTACGAGCAGTACTTC. Its translation is CASTIGQDRSYEQYF.

V gene TRBV6-5 combines with J gene TRBJ1-2, with D tentatively TRBD1 (6 bases). Germline V gives CDR1 MNHEY, CDR2 SVGAGI. The CDR3 totals 10 residues. The V and J ends lost 8 bases and 6 bases respectively, with 7 bases between them. DNA for the CDR3: TGTGCCAGCTACAGGGATGGCTACACCTTC. Its protein is CASYRDGYTF.

The V gene is TRBV27, the J gene TRBJ2-1, with 8 bases aligning to TRBD2. CDR1 and CDR2 (germline): MNHEY, SMNVEV (reference sequence). CDR3 length: 14 residues. The trim removed 5 bases at V and 4 bases at J, leaving 4 bases unmatched. Here the CDR3 DNA reads TGTGCCAGCAGTGGCGCGGGAGGTTACAATGAGCAGTTCTTC. It specifies CASSGAGGYNEQFF.

The chain employs TRBV5-1 and TRBJ1-1; D gene unclear. The CDR3 is made up of 12 amino acids. Looked up from germline, CDR1 is SGHRS and CDR2 is YFSETQ. V was clipped by 4 bases and J by 3 bases, with 7 bases between them. CDR3 loop: CASSLSDTEAFF. For the CDR3, the DNA is TGCGCCAGCAGCCTCTCGGACACTGAAGCTTTCTTT.

This chain links TRBV10-3 with TRBJ2-7; D is perhaps TRBD2 (6 bases). CDR3 length: 13 residues. Trimming removed 5 bases from V and 3 bases from J, with 11 bases in between. CDR1 and CDR2 from the germline V gene are ENHRY and SYGVKD. The CDR3, as DNA: TGTGCCATCAGTCTGGGGACTGACTACGAGCAGTACTTC. This codes for CAISLGTDYEQYF.

The rearrangement uses TRBV14 and TRBJ1-1, with TRBD1 matching over 7 bases. After removal of 4 bases from V and 2 bases from J, the junction contained 4 bases not matched to a gene. CDR1 and CDR2 from the germline V gene are SGHDN and FVKESK. The CDR3 totals 14 residues. CDR3 protein: CASSPRTGNTEAFF. In nucleotides, the CDR3 is TGTGCCAGCAGCCCACGGACAGGTAACACTGAAGCTTTCTTT.

The table lists this clone with a few counts. This chain links TRBV12-3 or TRBV12-4 with TRBJ1-3; 9 bases match TRBD1. There are 13 residues in the CDR3. J gave up 1 base and V 8 bases, and 0 bases lay outside the gene matches. The chain's CDR3 is CASGTGSGNTIYF. For the CDR3, the DNA is TGTGCCAGCGGGACAGGGTCTGGAAACACCATATATTTT.

This clone was seen a handful of times. This chain connects TRBV6-5 to TRBJ1-5; 8 bases align to TRBD1. V lost 6 bases, J lost 6 bases, and 10 bases stayed unmatched. This CDR3 comprises 15 residues. CDR1 is MNHEY and CDR2 is SVGAGI in the germline V gene. The DNA of the CDR3 is TGTGCCAGCAGAGAGGGACAGGCCAAAGGTCAGCCCCAGCATTTT. It encodes CASREGQAKGQPQHF.

This sequence joins TRBV27 and TRBJ1-5, with D hard to call. Germline V lookup: CDR1 MNHEY, CDR2 SMNVEV (reference sequence). The length of the CDR3 is 13 residues. Trimming pared 2 bases from V and 2 bases from J, leaving 4 bases between. CDR3 nucleotide sequence: TGTGCCAGCAGTTTAAACCGCAATCAGCCCCAGCATTTT. Protein sequence: CASSLNRNQPQHF.

This clone was counted a single time. V usage is TRBV10-3 and J usage is TRBJ1-1; 9 bases map to TRBD1. Per the germline V gene, CDR1 is ENHRY and CDR2 is SYGVKD. J was trimmed by 4 bases and V by 11 bases; bases with no gene match: 8. CDR3 length equals 13 residues. The chain's CDR3 is CASTGGTGTEAFF. CDR3 in DNA: TGTGCCTCCACAGGGGGCACGGGCACTGAAGCTTTCTTT.

The rearrangement links TRBV5-6 to TRBJ2-3, with D perhaps assigned TRBD1 or TRBD2 (5 bases each). In germline, CDR1 is SGHDT, CDR2 YYEEEE. The V end lost 4 bases, the J end lost 4 bases, and 16 bases lay between the germline ends. The CDR3 has 15 residues. The CDR3 nucleotides read TGTGCCAGCAGCACCGGGCAGGGAGCCCCAGATACGCAGTATTTT. Protein: CASSTGQGAPDTQYF.

This clone was observed a single time. The V gene is TRBV7-2, the J gene TRBJ2-1; 7 nucleotides match TRBD2. CDR1 and CDR2 (germline): SGHTA, FQGNSA. V shed 6 bases and J 1 base; nucleotides not matched to a gene: 6. This CDR3 has 15 residues. CDR3 protein: CASRRGSNSYNEQFF. As DNA, the CDR3 is TGTGCCAGCAGGCGCGGGAGCAATTCCTACAATGAGCAGTTCTTC.

The chain is built from TRBV6-5 and TRBJ1-1; no reliable D call. The CDR3 spans 11 residues. V lost 6 bases to trimming and J lost 2 bases, with 4 bases between them. CDR1 is MNHEY, CDR2 SVGAGI, per germline. The CDR3 DNA sequence: TGTGCCAGCAGGAAAAACACTGAAGCTTTCTTT. Protein: CASRKNTEAFF.

This clone is a singleton in its sample. The chain combines TRBV27 with TRBJ2-5; D is ambiguous. Trimming left V 0 bases short and J 0 bases short, with 5 bases between. The CDR3 runs to 14 residues. Germline-derived CDR1 and CDR2 are MNHEY and SMNVEV (reference sequence). The DNA of the CDR3 is TGTGCCAGCAGTTTATCGACGTACCAAGAGACCCAGTACTTC. Its protein product is CASSLSTYQETQYF.